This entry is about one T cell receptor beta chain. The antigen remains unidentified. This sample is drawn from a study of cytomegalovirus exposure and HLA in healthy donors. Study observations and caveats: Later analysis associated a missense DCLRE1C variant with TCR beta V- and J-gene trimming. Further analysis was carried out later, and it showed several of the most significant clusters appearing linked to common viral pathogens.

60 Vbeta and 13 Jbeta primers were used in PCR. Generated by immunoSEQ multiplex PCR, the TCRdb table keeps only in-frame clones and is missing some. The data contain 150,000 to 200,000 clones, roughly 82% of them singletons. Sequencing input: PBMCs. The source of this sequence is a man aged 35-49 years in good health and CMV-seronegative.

The CDR3 loop is CASSLNPGSGRVDEQFF. DNA of the CDR3: TGTGCCAGCAGCTTGAATCCGGGCAGCGGGAGGGTCGATGAGCAGTTCTTC. The chain uses TRBV7-3 and TRBJ2-1, with 10 bases identical to TRBD2. CDR1 and CDR2 (germline): SGHTA, FQGTGA. The V segment lost 3 bases and the J segment 8 bases; nucleotides outside the gene matches: 13. This CDR3 comprises 17 residues.